Only a few counts were recorded for the clone carrying this T cell receptor beta chain. Antigen unknown. TCR beta CDR3 regions were amplified from RNA. HTBI primers drove first-round RT-PCR of the TCR CDR3. TCRdb analysed the multiplex PCR reads with MiXCR anew, one entry per CDR3 protein. The table records 700,000 or so distinct CDR3 sequences, over 15% of them present only once. Germline-derived CDR1 and CDR2 are KGHDR and SFDVKD. The CDR3 contains 12 residues. Between the trimmed V and J ends, which lost 5 bases and 4 bases, there was a span of 6 bases. PBMCs were derived from 7.5 to 10 ml fresh peripheral blood. This record belongs to a study of T cells in Graves' hyperthyroidism and ophthalmopathy. The study, taken as a whole, reports: Among clonotypes expanded in thyroid above 0.001, most were also found in blood. Ophthalmopathy could be told apart from stable hyperthyroidism with a 13 V-J model.

The clonotype was recovered from a man aged 18 to 35 with Graves' hyperthyroidism. This rearrangement joins TRBV24-1 to TRBJ2-3; D remains ambiguous. The sequencing sample was made of blood. The CDR3 here is CATSAGSDTQYF. DNA of the CDR3: TGTGCCACCAGTGCCGGCTCAGATACGCAGTATTTT.